One and the same sample provided the 8 T cell receptor beta chains below, sequenced in a study of graft-versus-host responses after intestinal transplantation. These receptors have no known antigen. Libraries were prepared by immunoSEQ multiplex PCR; TCRdb keeps only in-frame clonotypes and omits some of them. The table records some 84,000 clones, around 83% of them present only once. This specimen was unstimulated CD4+ T cells sorted from spleen or lymph node cells, taken before intestinal transplant. All receptors come from a human donor who received an intestinal transplant.

The V gene is TRBV5-1, the J gene TRBJ2-5; D is perhaps TRBD2 (6 bases). Per the germline V gene, CDR1 is SGHRS and CDR2 is YFSETQ. V gave up 5 bases and J gave up 1 base, with 18 bases separating them. This CDR3 spans 16 amino acids. This CDR3 reads CASSWTLRRGQETQYF. CDR3 in DNA: TGCGCCAGCAGTTGGACTCTCCGGAGGGGCCAAGAGACCCAGTACTTC. The complete variable domain, with remaining parts taken from reference TRBV5-1 and TRBJ2-5, reads KAGVTQTPRYLIKTRGQQVTLSCSPISGHRSVSWYQQTPGQGLQFLFEYFSETQRNKGNFPGRFSGRQFSNSRSEMNVSTLELGDSALYLCASSWTLRRGQETQYFGPGTRLLVL.

The rearrangement links TRBV20-1 to TRBJ2-1; TRBD1 might be the D (5 bases). Germline assignment: CDR1 DFQATT and CDR2 SNEGSKA (reference sequence). With 6 bases removed from V and 15 bases from J, the gap between germline ends came to 18 bases. This CDR3 is built from 11 residues. The CDR3 bases are TGCAGTGCGAAGACAGCCCTCGTTGGGTTCTTC. This sequence encodes CSAKTALVGFF.

The chain has TRBV5-1 and TRBJ2-7; maybe TRBD1 (5 bases). The ends were cut back, 0 bases at V and 2 bases at J, with 12 bases in the middle. Germline V gene sequence: CDR1 SGHRS, CDR2 YFSETQ. The CDR3 length is 15 residues. The CDR3 sequence is CASSLGQTDPYEQYF. The CDR3 DNA is TGCGCCAGCAGCTTGGGACAGACAGACCCCTACGAGCAGTACTTC. Together with reference TRBV5-1 and TRBJ2-7, the CDR3 gives the full variable domain: KAGVTQTPRYLIKTRGQQVTLSCSPISGHRSVSWYQQTPGQGLQFLFEYFSETQRNKGNFPGRFSGRQFSNSRSEMNVSTLELGDSALYLCASSLGQTDPYEQYFGPGTRLTVT.

This clone appeared a single time. The chain is built from TRBV6-6 and TRBJ2-7; TRBD1 aligns across 10 bases. With 6 bases clipped from V and 4 bases from J, the junction kept 12 bases outside the gene matches. The CDR3 runs to 16 residues. Germline loops: CDR1 MNHNY, CDR2 SVGAGI (reference sequence). CDR3: CASSPGRTGGAYEQYF. In nucleotides, the CDR3 is TGTGCCAGCAGCCCCGGTAGGACAGGGGGGGCTTACGAGCAGTACTTC.

The chain joins TRBV30 to TRBJ2-1; TRBD2 matches 8 bases. The V segment lost 5 bases and the J segment 8 bases; nucleotides outside the gene matches: 2. This CDR3 comprises 11 residues. CDR1 and CDR2 from the germline V gene are GTSNPN and SVGIG (reference sequence). The CDR3 protein is CAWAGGHEQFF. The CDR3 coding sequence is TGTGCCTGGGCGGGGGGCCATGAGCAGTTCTTC. Looking up the rest from reference TRBV30 and TRBJ2-1 gives the full variable domain: SQTIHQWPATLVQPVGSPLSLECTVEGTSNPNLYWYRQAAGRGLQLLFYSVGIGQISSEVPQNLSASRPQDRQFILSSKKLLLSDSGFYLCAWAGGHEQFFGPGTRLTVL.

This chain connects TRBV7-8 to TRBJ2-2, with 7 positions matching TRBD1. Germline CDR1 is SGHVS and CDR2 is FQNEAQ. This CDR3 is built from 15 residues. J gave up 0 bases and V 4 bases, and 2 bases lay outside the gene matches. The CDR3 protein is CASSSGTANTGELFF. The CDR3 DNA follows: TGTGCCAGCAGCTCCGGGACAGCGAACACCGGGGAGCTGTTTTTT.

This chain joins TRBV28 and TRBJ1-6; unclear D gene. Trimming removed 6 bases at V and 2 bases at J, with 11 bases between. Germline V gene data show CDR1 as MDHEN and CDR2 as SYDVKM. The CDR3 is made up of 15 amino acids. CDR3 region: CASRRGTPYNSPLHF. In DNA form, the CDR3 reads TGTGCCAGCAGAAGAGGAACGCCCTATAATTCACCCCTCCACTTT. The whole variable domain, remainder taken from reference TRBV28 and TRBJ1-6, is DVKVTQSSRYLVKRTGEKVFLECVQDMDHENMFWYRQDPGLGLRLIYFSYDVKMKEKGDIPEGYSVSREKKERFSLILESASTNQTSMYLCASRRGTPYNSPLHFGNGTRLTVT.

The genes are TRBV27 and TRBJ2-3, with a weak D call TRBD1 (6 bases). With 6 bases removed from V and 6 bases from J, the gap between germline ends came to 19 bases. The CDR3 extends over 15 amino acids. The germline gives CDR1 MNHEY, CDR2 SMNVEV (reference sequence). CDR3 amino acids: CASREIGQHTDTQYF. CDR3 bases: TGTGCCAGCAGGGAAATCGGACAGCATACCGATACGCAGTATTTT.